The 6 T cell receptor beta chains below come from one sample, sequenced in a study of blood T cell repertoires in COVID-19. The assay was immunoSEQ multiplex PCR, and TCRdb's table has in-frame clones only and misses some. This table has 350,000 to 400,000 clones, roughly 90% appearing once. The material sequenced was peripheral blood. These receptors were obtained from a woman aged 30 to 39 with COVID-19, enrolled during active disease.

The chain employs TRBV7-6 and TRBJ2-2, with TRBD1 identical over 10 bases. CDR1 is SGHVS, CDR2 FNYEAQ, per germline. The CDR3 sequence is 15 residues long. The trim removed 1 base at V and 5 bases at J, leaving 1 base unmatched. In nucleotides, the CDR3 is TGTGCCAGCAGCTTAGAGGGACAGGGGACCGGGGAGCTGTTTTTT. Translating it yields CASSLEGQGTGELFF.

The CDR3 region has the DNA TGTGCCAGCAGTTGGGACAGCAGCAATGAGCAGTTCTTC. Residues: CASSWDSSNEQFF. The chain recombines TRBV27 with TRBJ2-1; 7 bases are a match to TRBD1. Per the germline V gene, CDR1 is MNHEY and CDR2 is SMNVEV (reference sequence). There are 13 residues in the CDR3. V trimming: 4 bases; J trimming: 6 bases; junction bases outside the gene matches: 3.

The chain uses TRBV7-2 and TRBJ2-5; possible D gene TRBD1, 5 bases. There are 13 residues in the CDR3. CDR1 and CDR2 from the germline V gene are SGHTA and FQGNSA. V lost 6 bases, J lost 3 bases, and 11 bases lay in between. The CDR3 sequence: CASSLDREETQYF. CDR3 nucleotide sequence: TGTGCCAGCAGTCTCGACAGAGAAGAGACCCAGTACTTC.

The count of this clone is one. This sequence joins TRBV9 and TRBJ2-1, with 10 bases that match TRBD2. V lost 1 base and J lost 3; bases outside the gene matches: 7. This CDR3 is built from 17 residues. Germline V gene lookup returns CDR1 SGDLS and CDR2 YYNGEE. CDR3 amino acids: CASSVSGRALSYNEQFF. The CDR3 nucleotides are TGTGCCAGCAGCGTAAGCGGGAGGGCCCTTAGCTACAATGAGCAGTTCTTC.

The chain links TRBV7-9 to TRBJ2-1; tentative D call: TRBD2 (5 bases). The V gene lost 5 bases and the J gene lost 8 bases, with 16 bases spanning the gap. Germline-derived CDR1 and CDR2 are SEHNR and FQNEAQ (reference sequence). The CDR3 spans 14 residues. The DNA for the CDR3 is TGTGCCAGCAGCCTTTACGGAGGAGAGGATGAGCAGTTCTTC. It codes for CASSLYGGEDEQFF. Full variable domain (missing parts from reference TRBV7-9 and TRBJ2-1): DTGVSQNPRHKITKRGQNVTFRCDPISEHNRLYWYRQTLGQGPEFLTYFQNEAQLEKSRLLSDRFSAERPKGSFSTLEIQRTEQGDSAMYLCASSLYGGEDEQFFGPGTRLTVL.

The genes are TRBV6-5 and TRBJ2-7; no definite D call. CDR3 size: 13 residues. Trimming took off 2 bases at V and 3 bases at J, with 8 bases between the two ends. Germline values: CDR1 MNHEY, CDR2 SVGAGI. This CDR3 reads CASSYGGSYEQYF. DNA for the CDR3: TGTGCCAGCAGTTACGGCGGAAGCTACGAGCAGTACTTC.